This passage covers 24 T cell receptor beta chains from one sample sequenced in a study of T-cell memory formation after mild COVID-19. TCRdb analysed the 5' RACE reads with MiXCR anew, one entry per CDR3 protein. The data show 300,000 to 400,000 distinct CDR3 sequences, about 13% seen once. The sequencing sample was made of PBMCs or a T cell subset sorted from them (not recorded which). All receptors derive from a man between 18 and 29 years old who had mild COVID-19 (a few samples of this study predate the infection). Cell type and time point are not known.

The chain carries TRBV7-2 and TRBJ2-3, with D hard to call. This CDR3 has 13 amino acids. Germline V gene sequence: CDR1 SGHTA, CDR2 FQGNSA. Deletions cut 4 bases from V and 6 bases from J, with 11 bases between. The CDR3 is CASSWDLSDTQYF. The CDR3 nucleotides read TGTGCCAGCAGCTGGGATCTCTCCGATACGCAGTATTTT.

The chain has TRBV2 and TRBJ2-3; TRBD2 matches at 10 bases. The J segment lost 6 bases and the V segment lost 4 bases, leaving 7 bases of the junction unmatched. CDR1 is SNHLY, CDR2 FYNNEI, per germline. This CDR3 comprises 15 residues. CDR3 nucleotide sequence: TGTGCCAGCAGTGTGGGCAGCGGGGGGGCCGATACGCAGTATTTT. This translates into CASSVGSGGADTQYF.

This clonotype has a count of ten or more. The chain links TRBV28 to TRBJ2-5; the match to TRBD2 covers 8 bases. V lost 3 bases, J lost 4 bases, and 7 bases stayed unmatched. The CDR3 covers 15 residues. Per the germline V gene, CDR1 is MDHEN and CDR2 is SYDVKM. CDR3: CASSLGGAGGETQYF. CDR3 sequence (DNA): TGTGCCAGCAGTTTGGGAGGGGCGGGAGGAGAGACCCAGTACTTC. Drawing the rest from reference TRBV28 and TRBJ2-5, the complete variable domain is DVKVTQSSRYLVKRTGEKVFLECVQDMDHENMFWYRQDPGLGLRLIYFSYDVKMKEKGDIPEGYSVSREKKERFSLILESASTNQTSMYLCASSLGGAGGETQYFGPGTRLLVL.

This clonotype occurred many times. The chain links TRBV5-1 to TRBJ2-7; 9 bases map to TRBD1. CDR1 and CDR2 from the germline V gene are SGHRS and YFSETQ. V was pared by 4 bases and J by 6 bases, with 8 bases of the junction left unmatched. The CDR3 loop spans 14 amino acids. In DNA, the CDR3 is TGCGCCAGCAGCATAGGGACAGGGCGTGGCGAGCAGTACGTC. It translates to CASSIGTGRGEQYV.

The chain uses TRBV4-1 and TRBJ1-2; TRBD1 matches 9 bases. The CDR3 has 15 residues. Germline V lookup: CDR1 MGHRA, CDR2 YSYEKL. With 1 base clipped from V and 4 bases from J, the junction kept 4 bases outside the gene matches. This chain's CDR3 is CASSQGGQGFYGYTF. The CDR3 DNA is TGCGCCAGCAGCCAAGGAGGACAGGGGTTCTATGGCTACACCTTC.

This rearrangement joins TRBV28 to TRBJ2-5; D is undetermined. In germline, CDR1 is MDHEN, CDR2 SYDVKM. Trimming took 3 bases from V and 5 from J, leaving 16 bases between them. This CDR3 spans 15 amino acids. The CDR3 bases are TGTGCCAGCAGTTTTTTGACGGCGCATGGGGAGACCCAGTACTTC. Amino acid sequence: CASSFLTAHGETQYF.

This clonotype was seen a handful of times. The J gene is TRBJ2-1, the V gene TRBV5-5, with a possible D match to TRBD2 (5 bases). The V end lost 0 bases, the J end lost 7 bases, and 11 bases lay between the germline ends. The germline V gene has CDR1 SGHKS and CDR2 YYEKEE (reference sequence). There are 14 residues in the CDR3. The DNA of the CDR3 is TGTGCCAGCAGCTTGGTTGTTAGACTAAATGAGCAGTTCTTC. This encodes CASSLVVRLNEQFF.

This clonotype was found a few times. The rearrangement uses TRBV6-2 or TRBV6-3 and TRBJ2-5, with D perhaps TRBD1 or TRBD2 (5 bases each). Looked up from germline, CDR1 is MNHEY and CDR2 is SVGEGT. CDR3 length equals 14 residues. Trimming removed 11 bases from V and 2 bases from J, with 18 bases in between. In DNA form, the CDR3 reads TGTGCCGGCATGCTATCGGGGACGCAAGAGACCCAGTACTTC. Its protein product is CAGMLSGTQETQYF.

The chain links TRBV3-1 to TRBJ1-2, with a weak D call TRBD1 (5 bases). The germline V gene has CDR1 LGHDT and CDR2 YNNKEL (reference sequence). CDR3 length equals 14 residues. With 0 bases removed from V and 7 bases from J, the gap between germline ends came to 12 bases. CDR3 nucleotide sequence: TGTGCCAGCAGCCAAGACGCCAGGGAGGGTGGCTACACCTTC. The encoded protein is CASSQDAREGGYTF. The variable domain in full, with the rest retrieved from reference TRBV3-1 and TRBJ1-2, is DTAVSQTPKYLVTQMGNDKSIKCEQNLGHDTMYWYKQDSKKFLKIMFSYNNKELIINETVPNRFSPKSPDKAHLNLHINSLELGDSAVYFCASSQDAREGGYTFGSGTRLTVV.

This clonotype was seen only a few times. The chain employs TRBV6-6 and TRBJ2-5; the D gene is possibly TRBD1 (6 bases). CDR1 and CDR2 from the germline V gene are MNHNY and SVGAGI (reference sequence). V gave up 6 bases and J gave up 7 bases, with 21 bases separating them. CDR3 length equals 15 residues. The CDR3 sequence is CASREDSVPYGTQYF. CDR3 in DNA: TGTGCCAGCAGAGAGGACAGCGTCCCTTACGGGACCCAGTACTTC.

This clonotype was recorded only once. V gene TRBV4-3 combines with J gene TRBJ1-1; D is ambiguous. The CDR3 length is 16 residues. The V gene lost 0 bases and the J gene lost 1 base, with 12 bases spanning the gap. From germline, CDR1 is LGHNA and CDR2 YSLEER. CDR3 DNA: TGCGCCAGCAGCCAAGAGTCTACCGGGTGGAACACTGAAGCTTTCTTT. Translated: CASSQESTGWNTEAFF.

This clonotype appeared a few times. The J gene is TRBJ1-2, the V gene TRBV20-1; 9 bases align to TRBD1. The CDR3 runs to 14 residues. The junction had 6 bases not matched to a gene; V was cut back by 6 bases and J by 1 base. The V gene's germline CDR1 is DFQATT and CDR2 SNEGSKA (reference sequence). The CDR3 region is CSALQGASNYGYTF. CDR3 nucleotides: TGCAGTGCATTACAGGGGGCGAGTAACTATGGCTACACCTTC.

This clonotype was detected a few times. V and J are TRBV5-6 and TRBJ2-3; the D gene could be TRBD1 or TRBD2 (6 bases each). With 4 bases removed from V and 7 bases from J, the gap between germline ends came to 16 bases. The CDR3 is made up of 14 amino acids. Germline V gene sequence: CDR1 SGHDT, CDR2 YYEEEE. This CDR3 reads CASSGGPGSHTQYF. The CDR3 DNA follows: TGTGCCAGCAGCGGGGGGCCGGGCTCTCATACGCAGTATTTT.

The chain carries TRBV7-3 and TRBJ2-3; 8 bases are a match to TRBD1. The CDR3 extends over 17 amino acids. The germline V gene encodes CDR1 SGHTA and CDR2 FQGTGA. The V and J ends lost 10 bases and 4 bases, in that order; junction bases with no gene match: 19. The CDR3: CATKTRPGQVCSDTQYF. The CDR3 DNA sequence: TGTGCCACCAAGACGAGACCGGGACAGGTTTGTTCAGATACGCAGTATTTT.

This clonotype has more than one count but fewer than ten. V usage is TRBV12-3 or TRBV12-4 and J usage is TRBJ2-1; no firm D call. V shed 4 bases and J shed 4 bases, with 17 bases lying between them. This CDR3 has 16 residues. DNA of the CDR3: TGTGCCAGCAGTTCCAGGCCTGACCCGATTTACAATGAGCAGTTCTTC. As protein: CASSSRPDPIYNEQFF.

V gene TRBV20-1 combines with J gene TRBJ1-1; 8 positions match TRBD1. Germline CDR1 and CDR2: DFQATT and SNEGSKA (reference sequence). CDR3 length equals 17 residues. V gave up 5 bases and J gave up 0 bases; unmatched junction bases: 14. The CDR3 nucleotides are TGCAGTGCTTTTAACGGCCGGACAGGGAACATGAACACTGAAGCTTTCTTT. Protein product: CSAFNGRTGNMNTEAFF.

This clonotype was counted between two and nine times. The V and J genes are TRBV5-1 and TRBJ2-5; D ambiguous. This CDR3 region has 14 residues. The germline V gene encodes CDR1 SGHRS and CDR2 YFSETQ. V dropped 0 bases and J dropped 4 bases, with 10 bases sitting between them. CDR3 sequence reads: CASSLDRFRETQYF. The DNA for the CDR3 is TGCGCCAGCAGCTTGGATCGGTTTAGAGAGACCCAGTACTTC.

This chain uses TRBV20-1 with TRBJ2-1, with 13 nucleotides matching TRBD2. CDR3 length equals 15 residues. Germline V gene data show CDR1 as DFQATT and CDR2 as SNEGSKA (reference sequence). V dropped 4 bases and J dropped 6; count of bases not matched to a gene: 6. For the CDR3, the DNA is TGCAGTGCTATTGGACTAGCGGGAGTAATCAATGAGCAGTTCTTC. Amino acids: CSAIGLAGVINEQFF.

This clonotype was recorded a few times. The chain links TRBV4-1 to TRBJ2-5; 10 positions match TRBD2. With V trimmed by 2 bases and J by 0 bases, 6 bases remained unmatched. The CDR3 loop spans 17 amino acids. The germline V gene has CDR1 MGHRA and CDR2 YSYEKL. The CDR3 here is CASSQPRTSGNQETQYF. The CDR3 coding sequence is TGCGCCAGCAGCCAACCCCGGACTAGCGGCAACCAAGAGACCCAGTACTTC.

The sample holds a few counts of this clonotype. The genes are TRBV7-2 and TRBJ1-4, with TRBD1 matching over 10 bases. Unmatched junction bases numbered 5, after V lost 5 bases and J lost 8 bases. The CDR3 sequence is 14 residues long. CDR1 is SGHTA and CDR2 is FQGNSA in the germline V gene. The CDR3 DNA reads as TGTGCCAGCAGCCCCAGACAGGGGGCCGAAAAACTGTTTTTT. As protein: CASSPRQGAEKLFF.

This clonotype occurred a few times. V gene TRBV20-1 combines with J gene TRBJ1-4; the D gene is possibly TRBD1 (6 bases). In germline, CDR1 is DFQATT, CDR2 SNEGSKA (reference sequence). Trimming took off 0 bases at V and 8 bases at J, with 13 bases between the two ends. The CDR3 is 14 amino acids. In nucleotides, the CDR3 is TGCAGTGCTAGAGACGGACACCAGGGGGAAAAACTGTTTTTT. Amino acids: CSARDGHQGEKLFF.

The rearrangement links TRBV27 to TRBJ2-5; D gene uncertain. Germline CDR1 and CDR2: MNHEY and SMNVEV (reference sequence). This CDR3 region has 12 residues. V dropped 8 bases and J dropped 5 bases, with 12 bases sitting between them. The CDR3 region has the DNA TGTGCCAGCGCGGCCAGGTTGGAGACCCAGTACTTC. Its translation is CASAARLETQYF.

J is TRBJ1-5 and V is TRBV4-2; tentative D call: TRBD1 (6 bases). Trimming took off 5 bases at V and 1 base at J, with 15 bases between the two ends. The CDR3 spans 16 residues. CDR1 is LGHNA, CDR2 YNFKEQ, per germline. CDR3 in DNA: TGTGCCAGCAGCTCACAGGGAAGGGGAAGCAATCAGCCCCAGCATTTT. Residues: CASSSQGRGSNQPQHF.

This chain uses TRBV5-5 with TRBJ2-4, with 9 nucleotides matching TRBD1. The germline gives CDR1 SGHKS, CDR2 YYEKEE (reference sequence). The CDR3 has 16 residues. Trimming removed 0 bases from V and 10 bases from J; junction bases left unmatched: 11. The CDR3 bases are TGTGCCAGCAGCTTGGACGTTGGGACAGGGACTTCTATTCAGTACTTC. Translation gives CASSLDVGTGTSIQYF.